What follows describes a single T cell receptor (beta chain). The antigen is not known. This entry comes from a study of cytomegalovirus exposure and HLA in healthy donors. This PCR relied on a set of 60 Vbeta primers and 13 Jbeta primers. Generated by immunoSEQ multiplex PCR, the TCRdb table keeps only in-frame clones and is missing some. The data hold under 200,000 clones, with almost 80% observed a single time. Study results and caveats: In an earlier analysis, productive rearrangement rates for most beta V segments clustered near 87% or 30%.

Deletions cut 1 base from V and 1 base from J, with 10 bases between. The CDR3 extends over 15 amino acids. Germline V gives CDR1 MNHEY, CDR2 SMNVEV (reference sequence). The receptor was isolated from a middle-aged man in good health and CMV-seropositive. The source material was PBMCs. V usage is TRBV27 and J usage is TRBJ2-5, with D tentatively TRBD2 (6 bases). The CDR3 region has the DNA TGTGCCAGCAGTTTATTGGGGGACTCCCAAGAGACCCAGTACTTC. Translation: CASSLLGDSQETQYF.